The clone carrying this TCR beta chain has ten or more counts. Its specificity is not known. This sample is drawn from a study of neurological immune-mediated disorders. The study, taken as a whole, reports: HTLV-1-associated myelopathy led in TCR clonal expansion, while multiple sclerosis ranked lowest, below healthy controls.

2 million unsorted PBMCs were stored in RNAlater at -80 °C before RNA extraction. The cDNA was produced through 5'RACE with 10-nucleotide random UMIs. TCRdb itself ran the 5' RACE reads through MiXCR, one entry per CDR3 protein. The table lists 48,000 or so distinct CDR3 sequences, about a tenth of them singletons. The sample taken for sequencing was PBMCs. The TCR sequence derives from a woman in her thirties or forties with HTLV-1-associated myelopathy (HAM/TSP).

Here the CDR3 reads CSVEDSDGGGSRGSYNEQFF. The CDR3 nucleotides read TGCAGCGTTGAAGATTCTGATGGCGGGGGCTCCAGGGGGTCCTACAATGAGCAGTTCTTC. The rearrangement links TRBV29-1 to TRBJ2-1; the D call may be TRBD1 or TRBD2 (7 bases each). V was pared by 0 bases and J by 1 base, with 25 bases between. From germline, CDR1 is SQVTM and CDR2 ANQGSEA. CDR3 length: 20 amino acids.